Listed below are T cell receptor beta chains from one sample, sequenced in a study of cytomegalovirus exposure and HLA in healthy donors. Sequencing used immunoSEQ multiplex PCR; TCRdb keeps in-frame clones, though not all of them. The table lists some 200,000 clones, approximately 70% of them singletons. Sequencing used PBMCs. These receptors were collected from a man in his forties in good health and CMV-seropositive. Both conserved end residues are part of each CDR3. The D gene is left open where the match is weak. Size is stated for part of the rows, as once, few or many counts, or as a class when the clone is expanded.

v_gene	abundance	j_gene	d_gene	CDR3aa	CDR3nt
TRBV7-2	-	TRBJ2-3	-	CASSSGPGYRNTQYF	TGTGCCAGCAGCTCGGGCCCGGGGTATAGGAATACGCAGTATTTT
TRBV15	-	TRBJ1-5	-	CATSRDPQGNQPQHF	TGTGCCACCAGCAGAGATCCACAGGGAAATCAGCCCCAGCATTTT
TRBV5-1	-	TRBJ2-3	TRBD1	CASILTPGQGEDTQYF	TGCGCCAGCATCCTGACCCCGGGACAGGGTGAAGATACGCAGTATTTT
TRBV27	-	TRBJ2-5	-	CASSLSGGRGETQYF	TGTGCCAGCAGTTTATCGGGGGGGCGTGGAGAGACCCAGTACTTC
TRBV7-6	-	TRBJ1-1	TRBD1	CASSLGTGTEAFF	TGTGCCAGCAGCTTAGGGACAGGGACTGAAGCTTTCTTT
TRBV14	-	TRBJ2-2	-	CASSRGRQGFTSTGELFF	TGTGCCAGCAGCCGCGGACGGCAGGGGTTTACTAGCACCGGGGAGCTGTTTTTT
TRBV4-2	once	TRBJ1-2	TRBD1	CASRIQTGEATLNGYTF	TGTGCCAGCAGAATTCAGACAGGGGAAGCTACCCTAAATGGCTACACCTTC
TRBV9	-	TRBJ2-7	TRBD1	CASSVAPNPTGYEQYF	TGTGCCAGCAGCGTAGCCCCTAACCCGACAGGGTACGAGCAGTACTTC
TRBV4-1	few	TRBJ2-4	-	CASSTQPGPNIQYF	TGCGCCAGCAGCACACAGCCAGGTCCAAACATTCAGTACTTC
TRBV7-9	-	TRBJ1-2	TRBD1	CASSYPTGRHGYTF	TGTGCCAGCAGCTACCCGACAGGGAGACATGGCTACACCTTC
TRBV2	few	TRBJ1-1	-	CASKTGTTEAFF	TGTGCCAGCAAAACAGGGACCACTGAAGCTTTCTTT
TRBV9	few	TRBJ1-4	-	CASSVAPGTYEKLFF	TGTGCCAGCAGCGTAGCTCCGGGTACCTACGAAAAACTGTTTTTT
TRBV7-2	-	TRBJ2-1	-	CASSRSANNNEQFF	TGTGCCAGCAGCCGATCAGCGAACAACAATGAGCAGTTCTTC
TRBV5-4	once	TRBJ1-1	-	CASSGVKGRNTEAFF	TGTGCCAGCAGCGGGGTAAAAGGGAGGAACACTGAAGCTTTCTTT
TRBV27	-	TRBJ2-3	TRBD2	CASYDRGGDTDTQYF	TGTGCCAGCTATGATCGGGGGGGAGATACAGATACGCAGTATTTT
TRBV15	-	TRBJ2-7	-	CATSRDWARLFSYEQYF	TGTGCCACCAGCAGAGATTGGGCCCGTTTGTTCTCCTACGAGCAGTACTTC
TRBV11-2	few	TRBJ1-6	TRBD1	CASSLTGYNSPLHF	TGTGCCAGCAGTCTGACAGGGTATAATTCACCCCTCCACTTT
TRBV5-5	few	TRBJ2-2	-	CASSFLPVNTGELFF	TGTGCCAGCAGCTTTCTTCCTGTTAACACCGGGGAGCTGTTTTTT
TRBV5-4	-	TRBJ2-3	TRBD2	CASSPTGGLDTQYF	TGTGCCAGCAGCCCTACGGGGGGGCTAGATACGCAGTATTTT
TRBV2	-	TRBJ2-3	TRBD2	CASRGRLAGGTGTQYF	TGTGCCAGCAGGGGCCGACTAGCGGGGGGCACAGGTACGCAGTATTTT
TRBV2	-	TRBJ2-1	TRBD2	CASTGTRGFEQFF	TGTGCCAGCACTGGGACTAGAGGCTTTGAGCAGTTCTTC
TRBV4-1	-	TRBJ1-4	-	CASSQTHTGEKLFF	TGCGCCAGCAGCCAAACCCACACAGGCGAAAAACTGTTTTTT
TRBV6-1	-	TRBJ1-2	-	CASSGGGGEANYGYTF	TGTGCCAGCAGTGGGGGGGGAGGGGAAGCAAACTATGGCTACACCTTC
TRBV9	-	TRBJ2-1	-	CASSVGQEYNEQFF	TGTGCCAGCAGCGTAGGACAGGAATACAATGAGCAGTTCTTC
TRBV28	-	TRBJ1-4	-	CASSPASGDTNEKLFF	TGTGCCAGCAGCCCGGCCTCAGGGGACACTAATGAAAAACTGTTTTTT
TRBV5-1	few	TRBJ1-1	-	CASSLAGDTEAFF	TGCGCCAGCAGCTTGGCCGGGGACACTGAAGCTTTCTTT
TRBV6-6	-	TRBJ1-1	-	CASSYSRRDKGFF	TGTGCCAGCAGTTACTCGAGAAGGGACAAAGGTTTCTTT
TRBV6-4	once	TRBJ2-1	TRBD2	CASSERGGADNEQFF	TGTGCCAGCAGTGAACGCGGGGGGGCCGACAATGAGCAGTTCTTC
TRBV15	-	TRBJ2-3	TRBD2	CATTAGGTDTQYF	TGTGCCACCACAGCGGGGGGCACAGATACGCAGTATTTT
TRBV9	-	TRBJ2-7	TRBD2	CASSVGGLEYEQYF	TGTGCCAGCAGCGTAGGGGGACTAGAGTACGAGCAGTACTTC
TRBV5-1	-	TRBJ2-5	-	CASRKGAGVGETQYF	TGCGCCAGCAGAAAAGGCGCAGGGGTAGGCGAGACCCAGTACTTC
TRBV10-2	-	TRBJ2-7	-	CASSESGLSLYEQYF	TGCGCCAGCAGTGAGTCGGGGCTCAGCCTCTACGAGCAGTACTTC
TRBV5-6	-	TRBJ2-3	TRBD2	CASSLAASGGADTQYF	TGTGCCAGCAGCTTGGCGGCTAGCGGGGGCGCAGATACGCAGTATTTT
TRBV7-8	-	TRBJ2-3	TRBD2	CASSSLAGEPWTDTQYF	TGTGCCAGCAGCTCACTAGCGGGGGAGCCTTGGACAGATACGCAGTATTTT
TRBV5-5	-	TRBJ1-5	-	CASSSTGGRGQPQHF	TGTGCCAGCAGCTCCACGGGGGGCAGGGGTCAGCCCCAGCATTTT
TRBV19	-	TRBJ1-6	-	CASKTNGGSPLHF	TGTGCCAGTAAGACAAACGGTGGATCACCCCTCCACTTT
TRBV5-1	-	TRBJ1-1	-	CASSLQGDTEAFF	TGCGCCAGCAGCTTACAGGGTGACACTGAAGCTTTCTTT
TRBV2	-	TRBJ2-7	-	CASSLQGGGYEQYF	TGTGCCAGCAGTCTACAGGGTGGGGGCTACGAGCAGTACTTC
TRBV23-1	few	TRBJ2-4	-	CASSAYPGTGMTKNIQYF	TGCGCCAGCAGCGCTTACCCGGGGACTGGGATGACCAAAAACATTCAGTACTTC
TRBV21-1	-	TRBJ1-5	-	CASSKCPTGRTSNQPQHF	TGTGCCAGCAGCAAATGCCCGACAGGGCGAACTAGCAATCAGCCCCAGCATTTT
TRBV6-1	-	TRBJ1-6	TRBD1	CASTIRDRDSPLHF	TGTGCCAGCACCATCCGGGACAGGGACTCACCCCTCCACTTT
TRBV6-1	-	TRBJ1-4	TRBD1	CASRGTGYKKLFF	TGTGCCAGCAGAGGGACAGGGTACAAGAAACTGTTTTTT
TRBV9	-	TRBJ2-3	-	CASSVGGGTGITDTQYF	TGTGCCAGCAGCGTAGGCGGGGGAACAGGGATCACAGATACGCAGTATTTT
TRBV10-1	-	TRBJ1-1	TRBD1	CASGEDRGREAFF	TGCGCCAGCGGCGAGGACAGGGGCCGGGAAGCTTTCTTT
TRBV28	-	TRBJ1-5	-	CASTPTLDVSNQPQHF	TGTGCCAGCACCCCGACCCTAGATGTCAGCAATCAGCCCCAGCATTTT
TRBV11-2	few	TRBJ2-1	-	CASSPRETEQFF	TGTGCCAGCAGCCCGAGGGAAACTGAGCAGTTCTTC
TRBV2	-	TRBJ1-5	-	CASSPGGFLGGQPQHF	TGTGCCAGCAGCCCCGGCGGCTTCTTAGGAGGTCAGCCCCAGCATTTT